This TCR beta chain was identified in a study of control samples from healthy donors and cancer patients. Libraries were prepared by immunoSEQ multiplex PCR; TCRdb keeps only in-frame clonotypes and omits some of them. Among 84,000 or so clones listed, 84% were seen once. This clone was picked up one time. V was pared by 1 base and J by 6 bases, with 13 bases between. The germline gives CDR1 LNHDA, CDR2 SQIVND (reference sequence). The CDR3 length is 15 residues. The rearrangement joins TRBV19 to TRBJ1-5; D is perhaps TRBD1 (5 bases). The receptor comes from a man in his 60s with head and neck cancer. What was sequenced was PBMCs. DNA for the CDR3: TGTGCCAGTAGTATAGTGGGCCAGGGACGTCAGCCCCAGCATTTT. This encodes CASSIVGQGRQPQHF. Combining the CDR3 with reference TRBV19 and TRBJ1-5 gives the whole variable domain DGGITQSPKYLFRKEGQNVTLSCEQNLNHDAMYWYRQDPGQGLRLIYYSQIVNDFQKGDIAEGYSVSREKKESFPLTVTSAQKNPTAFYLCASSIVGQGRQPQHFGDGTRLSIL.